The 11 T cell receptor beta chains below were found in one sample sequenced in a study of cytotoxic CD8 clonotypes in ibrutinib-treated CLL. Generated by immunoSEQ multiplex PCR, the TCRdb table keeps only in-frame clones and is missing some. The table shows some 29,000 clones, with 62% occurring only once. Sequencing used PBMCs, obtained before ibrutinib treatment. The receptors shown here come from a human donor with chronic lymphocytic leukemia.

V and J are TRBV18 and TRBJ1-2; D gene unclear. The V and J ends lost 0 bases and 4 bases respectively, with 18 bases between them. The CDR3 extends over 17 amino acids. CDR1 and CDR2 (germline): KGHSH, LQKENI. The CDR3 loop reads CASSPPSEGSSGYGYTF. The CDR3 nucleotides read TGTGCCAGCTCACCACCCTCGGAGGGTTCTTCAGGCTATGGCTACACCTTC.

The chain recombines TRBV28 with TRBJ2-7, with 14 nucleotides matching TRBD2. The V segment lost 8 bases and the J segment 4 bases; nucleotides outside the gene matches: 13. CDR3 length: 17 amino acids. The germline V gene has CDR1 MDHEN and CDR2 SYDVKM. The CDR3, as DNA: TGTGCCAGCCACCTGTCGGGACTAGCGGGAGAGGGGTACGAGCAGTACTTC. Its translation is CASHLSGLAGEGYEQYF.

The chain is built from TRBV7-6 and TRBJ2-3, with 9 bases aligning to TRBD2. After removal of 5 bases from V and 2 bases from J, the junction contained 8 bases not matched to a gene. This CDR3 has 16 amino acids. Germline loops: CDR1 SGHVS, CDR2 FNYEAQ. CDR3 in amino acids: CASSTQRGEFTDTQYF. DNA for the CDR3: TGTGCCAGCAGCACCCAGCGGGGGGAGTTCACAGATACGCAGTATTTT.

CDR3 sequence (DNA): TGTGCCAGCAGCCGGGCAGGGGGAGGCAGCTATGGCTACACCTTC. Translating gives CASSRAGGGSYGYTF. The V gene is TRBV28, the J gene TRBJ1-2; 7 bases are shared with TRBD1. Germline-derived CDR1 and CDR2 are MDHEN and SYDVKM. This CDR3 is 15 amino acids long. Germline trimming cut 6 bases from V and 4 bases from J; bases unmatched to any gene: 11.

The chain couples TRBV10-3 to TRBJ1-2, with 8 bases identical to TRBD1. The CDR3 contains 16 residues. The V gene end was trimmed by 5 bases and the J gene end by 3 bases; junction bases not matched to a gene: 11. Germline V gene data show CDR1 as ENHRY and CDR2 as SYGVKD. This CDR3 reads CAISQTGQGEYYGYTF. The CDR3 DNA is TGTGCCATCAGTCAAACCGGACAGGGTGAATACTATGGCTACACCTTC.

The rearrangement joins TRBV7-7 to TRBJ2-7, with a possible D match to TRBD1 (5 bases). The germline gives CDR1 SSHAT, CDR2 FNYEAQ (reference sequence). CDR3 size: 12 residues. As DNA, the CDR3 is TGTGCTAGTCTGGGGCACGACTACGAGCAGTACTTC. It encodes CASLGHDYEQYF. The full variable domain, with the rest looked up from reference TRBV7-7 and TRBJ2-7, is GAGVSQSPRYKVTKRGQDVTLRCDPISSHATLYWYQQALGQGPEFLTYFNYEAQPDKSGLPSDRFSAERPEGSISTLTIQRTEQRDSAMYRCASLGHDYEQYFGPGTRLTVT.

V and J are TRBV30 and TRBJ1-5; D possibly corresponds to TRBD1 (6 bases). Germline CDR1 GTSNPN, CDR2 SVGIG (reference sequence). The CDR3 extends over 14 amino acids. V was shortened by 2 bases and J by 1 base, with 9 bases between the two germline ends. The DNA for the CDR3 is TGTGCCTGGAGTTCGGGGGCGAGCAATCAGCCCCAGCATTTT. It codes for CAWSSGASNQPQHF.

The rearrangement links TRBV21-1 to TRBJ2-1; the table gives TRBD2 as D, unverified against the DNA. TRBV21-1 is tagged as a pseudogene. CDR3 length: 15 residues. The CDR3: CASSKSGSSYNEQFF. In DNA, the CDR3 is TGTGCCAGCAGCAAAAGCGGGAGCTCCTACAATGAGCAGTTCTTC.

V and J are TRBV11-2 and TRBJ2-7; D gene uncertain. V was pared by 0 bases and J by 2 bases, with 11 bases between. Germline assignment: CDR1 SGHAT and CDR2 FQNNGV. The CDR3 contains 15 residues. CDR3 loop: CASSLDLGSAYEQYF. The CDR3 bases are TGTGCCAGCAGCTTAGATCTCGGCAGCGCCTACGAGCAGTACTTC. The whole variable domain, remainder taken from reference TRBV11-2 and TRBJ2-7, is EAGVAQSPRYKIIEKRQSVAFWCNPISGHATLYWYQQILGQGPKLLIQFQNNGVVDDSQLPKDRFSAERLKGVDSTLKIQPAKLEDSAVYLCASSLDLGSAYEQYFGPGTRLTVT.

V gene TRBV5-4 combines with J gene TRBJ2-7; 8 nucleotides match TRBD2. CDR1 and CDR2 (germline): SGHNT, YYREEE (reference sequence). The CDR3 contains 15 residues. V dropped 4 bases and J dropped 9; count of bases not matched to a gene: 15. The CDR3 nucleotides read TGTGCCAGCAGCAGGCTATCAGCGGGAGAAGAGGTGCAGTACTTC. Translating gives CASSRLSAGEEVQYF.

This clone was detected only once. The V gene is TRBV6-1, the J gene TRBJ1-2; perhaps TRBD1 as D (5 bases). The CDR3 extends over 15 amino acids. The germline V and J ends were trimmed by 2 bases and 8 bases, with 18 bases remaining between them. Germline CDR1 reads MNHNS; CDR2 reads SASEGT. This CDR3 is CASSESPGYNRGYTF. CDR3 bases: TGTGCCAGCAGTGAATCGCCAGGGTACAACCGGGGCTACACCTTC.